This note documents a single T cell receptor (beta chain) sequence. Its antigen is unidentified. This sample is part of a study of chemoradiotherapy in HPV16-positive cancers. The wider study: Two HPV16-positive patients' cells yielded candidate HPV-specific clones and common motifs.

The assay was immunoSEQ multiplex PCR, and TCRdb's table has in-frame clones only and misses some. The sample has roughly 34,000 clones, around 80% seen once; the top ten hold 3.8%. The V gene's germline CDR1 is SGHNT and CDR2 YYREEE (reference sequence). This CDR3 comprises 15 residues. V was pared by 2 bases and J by 1 base, with 12 bases between. Study-level points and caveats: Only a couple of HPV16-positive patients supplied the functional HPV-specificity definition. Candidate HPV-specific clones and E7-related TCR motifs grew in tumor during treatment.

The V gene is TRBV5-4, the J gene TRBJ1-1; D gene ambiguous. The sample in question was blood, obtained from a patient who underwent chemoradiotherapy. The sequence derives from a human donor with HPV-associated anogenital cancer. The CDR3 DNA reads as TGTGCCAGCAGCTTAAGGTTGCCCACGAACACTGAAGCTTTCTTT. Protein sequence: CASSLRLPTNTEAFF.